This T cell receptor (beta chain) was profiled in a study of human T cells and chemical hapten exposure. The library tagged each cDNA molecule with unique molecular identifiers. Using its own MiXCR run on the RACE reads, TCRdb lists one record per CDR3 protein. The table lists about 80,000 distinct CDR3 sequences, 14% of them singletons, with roughly 4.9% in the top ten. Regarding time point: pre-sensitization, week 0. The treatment is: therapeutic diphenylcyclopropenone sensitization with weekly scalp DPC. Study observations and caveats: As patch test score rose, PT1 expanded TCR counts tended to rise as well.

In germline, CDR1 is DFQATT, CDR2 SNEGSKA (reference sequence). This CDR3 spans 17 amino acids. The V gene end was trimmed by 2 bases and the J gene end by 4 bases; junction bases not matched to a gene: 11. A note on this clonotype: Its specificity is not known.

V usage is TRBV20-1 and J usage is TRBJ2-3; 11 bases align to TRBD2. The specimen was whole blood, collected in connection with sensitization to the hapten diphenylcyclopropenone (DPC). The receptor comes from a woman between 50 and 59 years old with alopecia areata. Some clones in this sample may be carry-over from other donors' samples. CDR3 sequence reads: CSARHLSGRASADTQYF. The CDR3 DNA follows: TGCAGTGCTAGACACCTTAGCGGGAGGGCCAGTGCAGATACGCAGTATTTT.